This entry describes one TCR beta chain. It has no known antigen specificity. An end of the junction does not agree with germline; a read error may underlie this. The CDR3 sequence holds 13 residues, the cysteine and phenylalanine included. Only the CDR3 DNA stays, 39 bases, in frame from base 1. The CDR1 and CDR2 encoded by the germline V gene (reference sequence) are PRHDT and FYEKMQ. The data are from a study of CD8 T cells in Susac syndrome (dated by TCRdb to about 2019). About the full investigation: The study used repertoire sequencing to test whether antigen drove CD8+ T cell activation and differentiation in Susac syndrome. The study compared CD8+ T cell repertoire clonality among about a dozen healthy donors, 14 Susac syndrome patients and roughly 16 multiple sclerosis patients.

High-throughput TCR beta sequencing profiled peripheral blood CD8+ and CD4+ T cells from healthy donors, Susac syndrome patients and multiple sclerosis patients. Treatment-naive patients with stable or active relapsing-remitting disease fulfilling revised McDonald criteria were used as multiple sclerosis controls. Bulk CD8+ and CD4+ T cells were purified by magnetic negative isolation, while CD8+ TEMRA cells were enriched using FACS. Blood was collected in EDTA tubes and processed within 24 hours, with PBMCs isolated through density gradient centrifugation. PBMCs intended for TCR sequencing were cryopreserved in liquid nitrogen and thawed later in a water bath at 37 degrees C. A purity of at least 90% was achieved for sorted or isolated CD4+, CD8+ and CD8+ TEMRA cells. Results and caveats for the whole study, not just this receptor: The number of individuals in the TCR sequencing and HLA analysis was acknowledged as relatively small.

RNA was extracted using the RNeasy kit, and roughly 0.5 to 1 microgram was reverse transcribed with random hexamers. The immunoSEQ multiplex PCR assay, which covers 54 Vbeta and 13 Jbeta segments, was used to amplify TCR beta CDR3 regions. Bias from PCR amplification was corrected by using a synthetic template baseline for primer optimization and for computational correction. The original pipeline was this. Reads were annotated to V, D and J genes according to IMGT and were analyzed with immunoSEQ Analyzer, with only productive sequences retained. Clonality was computed as one minus Shannon entropy normalized by log2 of the number of productive unique sequences. For each patient and control, public and private clones were evaluated within the 100 most prevalent clones. Clones were defined as Susac-specific if absent from the healthy and MS cohorts, from around 1,000 published viral clones and from other ImmuneACCESS disease sequences. TCRdb trimmed public reads at Q25 via fastp, called clones via MiXCR and kept in-frame beta chains. Identical CDR3 proteins give one entry, which carries the most common genes and DNA. What appears here as the V and J calls and clone size reflects TCRdb's work, not the paper's. Present in this sample are more than 70,000 distinct CDR3 sequences, over 75% of which were seen just once. Under 0.6% of the sample lies in the top ten.

Material: CD8+ T cells from PBMCs. This sequence uses TRBV13 and TRBJ2-1; perhaps TRBD2 is the D gene, with 5 bases matching. The receptor was isolated from a human donor with multiple sclerosis. In nucleotides, the sequence is TGTGCCAGCAGCTTACGCGGGTACAATGAGCAGCTCTTC. Its translation is CASSLRGYNEQLF.